What follows are 10 T cell receptor beta chains derived from one specimen sequenced in a study of post-analysis software for immune sequencing data. Study results and caveats: Controls showed lower frequencies than patients for five or six TRBV segments, and TRBV5-6, TRBV5-1 and TRBV20-1 were among these.

Libraries were made from TCR beta cDNA, and they carried unique molecular identifiers. In TCRdb, the PCR reads were re-called with MiXCR into one record per CDR3 protein. Here the sample spans more than 450,000 distinct CDR3 sequences, 44% being singletons. The antigens for these receptors are not known. The sample consisted of blood. The receptors shown here come from a girl aged 5-17 years with multiple sclerosis.

This clonotype was detected only a few times. The rearrangement joins TRBV7-9 to TRBJ2-7; D unclear. This CDR3 has 10 residues. V lost 3 bases, J lost 7 bases, and 4 bases lay in between. Germline loops: CDR1 SEHNR, CDR2 FQNEAQ (reference sequence). CDR3 bases: TGTGCCAGCAGCTTTGGTGAGCAGTACTTC. As protein: CASSFGEQYF.

CDR3 bases: TGCGCCAGCAGCTTGGGAGGGGACCCCTCCTACAATGAGCAGTTCTTC. Translated: CASSLGGDPSYNEQFF. The rearrangement joins TRBV5-1 to TRBJ2-1; D is tentatively TRBD1 or TRBD2 (5 bases each). The CDR3 contains 16 residues. V shed 0 bases and J shed 0 bases, with 10 bases lying between them. CDR1 and CDR2 (germline): SGHRS, YFSETQ.

The chain couples TRBV5-1 to TRBJ2-7; 11 nucleotides line up with TRBD1. The closer fit of TRBJ2-4 to the DNA end suggests the J call may be wrong. This CDR3 has 14 residues. Per germline, CDR1 SGHRS and CDR2 YFSETQ. In nucleotides, the CDR3 is TGCGCCAGCAGCCCGGGACAGGGGGTACACATTCAGTACTTC. Protein: CASSPGQGVHIQYF.

J is TRBJ1-2 and V is TRBV6-5; the D gene is possibly TRBD1 (5 bases). Germline lookup yields CDR1 MNHEY and CDR2 SVGAGI. V lost 1 base to trimming and J lost 7 bases, with 19 bases between them. The CDR3 covers 16 residues. The CDR3 nucleotides read TGTGCCAGCAGTTACTTAAGAGGGGAACCCGTGAGTGGCTACACCTTC. Translated: CASSYLRGEPVSGYTF.

This chain uses TRBV7-3 with TRBJ2-4; TRBD1 aligns across 7 bases. The J call is in doubt because the DNA end fits TRBJ2-5 better. CDR3 length: 17 residues. Germline V lookup: CDR1 SGHTA, CDR2 FQGTGA. As DNA, the CDR3 is TGTGCCAGCAGCCCTCTACCAACCCGGGACAGAGAAGAGACCCAGTACTTC. It specifies CASSPLPTRDREETQYF.

V gene TRBV5-1 combines with J gene TRBJ2-1; 10 bases are shared with TRBD2. Germline V CDR1 and CDR2: SGHRS, YFSETQ. J was trimmed by 1 base and V by 2 bases; bases with no gene match: 3. The CDR3 is made up of 16 amino acids. CDR3 in amino acids: CASSFSGRPSYNEQFF. The CDR3 DNA reads as TGCGCCAGCAGCTTTAGCGGGAGGCCTTCCTACAATGAGCAGTTCTTC.

This chain connects TRBV29-1 to TRBJ2-7; D gene uncertain. Trimming cost V 8 bases and J 5 bases, with 10 bases left between them. Germline CDR1 SQVTM, CDR2 ANQGSEA. CDR3 length: 10 residues. CDR3 loop: CSPPGDEQYF. The DNA of the CDR3 is TGCAGCCCCCCTGGGGACGAGCAGTACTTC.

This clonotype was seen only a few times. The DNA for the CDR3 is TGTGCCAGCAGCCCCCGGTTAAGAGAGACCCAGTACTTC. This sequence encodes CASSPRLRETQYF. The genes are TRBV7-2 and TRBJ2-5; D is uncertain. This CDR3 spans 13 amino acids. Germline loops: CDR1 SGHTA, CDR2 FQGNSA. V was clipped by 5 bases and J by 4 bases, with 11 bases between them.

In this sample, this clonotype turned up a few times. The chain joins TRBV4-1 to TRBJ2-1; D call uncertain. With 0 bases removed from V and 7 bases from J, the gap between germline ends came to 16 bases. Germline V gives CDR1 MGHRA, CDR2 YSYEKL. The CDR3 totals 16 residues. The CDR3 sequence: CASSQERNGAFNEQFF. For the CDR3, the DNA is TGCGCCAGCAGCCAAGAACGCAACGGCGCCTTTAATGAGCAGTTCTTC.

The chain recombines TRBV3-1 with TRBJ1-6; 7 nucleotides agree with TRBD1. This CDR3 is built from 15 residues. Trimming at V came to 4 bases and at J to 7 bases, leaving 7 bases not matched to a gene. The germline V gene encodes CDR1 LGHDT and CDR2 YNNKEL (reference sequence). CDR3 region: CASSRLGTANSPLHF. CDR3 coding DNA: TGTGCCAGCAGCCGGCTCGGGACAGCCAATTCACCCCTCCACTTT.